The clone carrying this TCR beta chain has a handful of counts. What it recognizes is unknown. Produced via immunoSEQ multiplex PCR; TCRdb's table is partial and in-frame only. The data show 55,000 to 90,000 clones, about four fifths seen once. This CDR3 has 16 amino acids. Trimming took 3 bases from V and 6 from J; bases not matched to a gene: 12. The germline CDR1 and CDR2 sequences are SGHTA and FQGNSA. This specimen comes from a study of T cell responses to AZD1222 COVID-19 vaccine. Across the study: Second-dose recipients at about 4 or about 12 weeks were treated as one pooled group.

Study-level results: The donor cohort was predominantly white British with a female majority, and clonal diversity may have been underestimated. A rise in Spike-specific TCR breadth and depth followed two AZD1222 doses. There were vaccine-associated CD4 TCRs across spike, dominant at 160-218 and 743-854.

Sequenced material: peripheral blood, taken on day 0 of AZD1222 vaccination. This clonotype was sampled from an adult in good health. The chain combines TRBV7-2 with TRBJ1-2; TRBD1 matches at 8 bases. CDR3 loop: CASSFEGVDRADGYTF. For the CDR3, the DNA is TGTGCCAGCAGCTTTGAAGGGGTGGACAGGGCGGATGGCTACACCTTC.